This TCR beta chain was observed in a study of radiotherapy plus CTLA-4 blockade in lung cancer. Study background: Objective responses were recorded in around 18% of patients, with disease control recorded in 25% to 35%.

CDR1 and CDR2 (germline): SGHRS, YFSETQ. The germline V and J ends were trimmed by 3 bases and 3 bases, with 6 bases remaining between them. The length of the CDR3 is 13 residues. The table came from immunoSEQ multiplex PCR; TCRdb's copy has only in-frame clones and leaves some out. The data contain tens of thousands of clones, approximately 79% of them singletons. This clone was counted only a few times. Its specificity is not known. Lung cancer patients with chemo-refractory metastatic non-small-cell disease were given focal radiation plus CTLA-4 blockade with ipilimumab. General study findings and limits: Per reports, early blood T cell clone dynamics, plus interferon-beta, forecast response most strongly.

This chain joins TRBV5-1 and TRBJ1-4, with D hard to call. Sequencing used peripheral blood, obtained from a patient treated with radiotherapy plus ipilimumab. This receptor was identified in a human donor with non-small cell lung cancer who had a complete response to radiotherapy plus ipilimumab. The CDR3 DNA follows: TGCGCCAGCAGCTCGGCGGCTAATGAAAAACTGTTTTTT. Its translation is CASSSAANEKLFF.